This is a list of T cell receptor beta chains from one sample in a study of T cells in localized non-small cell lung cancer. The assay was immunoSEQ multiplex PCR, and TCRdb's table has in-frame clones only and misses some. The sample holds roughly 2,400 clones, around 40% seen once. Sequencing was performed on lung tumor tissue, taken before any cancer treatment. The source is a woman aged 35-70 years with stage II squamous cell lung carcinoma. Each CDR3 is given with its conserved first and last residue. The D gene is left open where the match is weak. Clone size appears in some rows only: once, few, many, or a class for an expanded clone.

13 TRBJ1-1 TRBV9 medium-sized NA TGTGCCAGCAGCGTAGGGGGGAGAACTGAAGCTTTCTTT CASSVGGRTEAFF
13 TRBJ1-4 TRBV19 NA TRBD1 TGTGCCAGTAGGACAGGGCGTAATGAAAAACTGTTTTTT CASRTGRNEKLFF
15 TRBJ2-1 TRBV4-1 few NA TGCGCCAGCAATCCAGCGGGCGACTTAATCAATGAGCAGTTCTTC CASNPAGDLINEQFF
14 TRBJ2-5 TRBV28 NA NA TGTGCCAGCAGTTTGAGCAAGATCCAAGAGACCCAGTACTTC CASSLSKIQETQYF
13 TRBJ1-2 TRBV25-1 NA NA TGTGCCAGCAGCTTAGGGACTAACTATGGCTACACCTTC CASSLGTNYGYTF
16 TRBJ1-5 TRBV11-3 NA NA TGTGCCAGCAGTCCAGAGGGGAGCAATAGCAATCAGCCCCAGCATTTT CASSPEGSNSNQPQHF
13 TRBJ2-1 TRBV6-8 few TRBD2 TGTGCCAGCAAGCTAGGGGCGGGAGGGTGGCAGTTCTTC CASKLGAGGWQFF
14 TRBJ2-5 TRBV11-3 NA TRBD1 TGTGCCAGCAGCCTGACAGGGGGGAAAGAGACCCAGTACTTC CASSLTGGKETQYF
13 TRBJ2-5 TRBV2 few NA TGTGCCAGCCTCCGGGATGCACAAGAGACCCAGTACTTC CASLRDAQETQYF
15 TRBJ1-3 TRBV5-1 NA NA TGCGCCAGCAGCGCGGGCGGACTTGGCTTCGACACCATATATTTT CASSAGGLGFDTIYF
16 TRBJ2-1 TRBV18 NA NA TGTGCCAGCTCACCACCTAGAAAAACCGCTGTCGATGAGCAGTTCTTC CASSPPRKTAVDEQFF
14 TRBJ1-3 TRBV19 once NA TGTGCCAGTAGTATGGATGTGGCAGGTGGTGCCATATATTTT CASSMDVAGGAIYF
18 TRBJ2-1 TRBV9 NA TRBD2 TGTGCCAGCAGCGAAGGGACTAGCGGGGGCCTCCGTTTCAATGAGCAGTTCTTC CASSEGTSGGLRFNEQFF
13 TRBJ1-3 TRBV29-1 NA NA TGCAGCGTTAGACCGAGCTCTGGAAACACCATATATTTT CSVRPSSGNTIYF
15 TRBJ1-1 TRBV11-3 few NA TGTGCCAGCAGCTCGATCGGTACCTGGAACACTGAAGCTTTCTTT CASSSIGTWNTEAFF